This is a list of T cell receptor beta chains from one sample in a study of blood T cell repertoires in COVID-19. Method: immunoSEQ multiplex PCR; TCRdb's copy keeps in-frame clones and lacks some. Among about 130,000 clones, roughly 80% were seen once, and the ten largest hold over 15%. Sequencing input: peripheral blood. These receptors were taken from a woman aged 50 to 60 with acute or convalescent COVID-19. Both conserved end residues are part of each CDR3. D genes are given only for firm matches. Part of the rows lack a size; the others show once, few, many or a class for expanded clones.

TGCGCCAGCAGCTTGGGAGACTATGGGGCCAACGTCCTGACTTTC CASSLGDYGANVLTF TRBV5-1 NA TRBJ2-6 NA
TGTGCCAGCAGCGTCGTCGGACAGACTAATGAAAAACTGTTTTTT CASSVVGQTNEKLFF TRBV5-6 NA TRBJ1-4 NA
TGTGCCAGCAGCGTAGGTCCCGACAGCTATGGCTACACCTTC CASSVGPDSYGYTF TRBV9 NA TRBJ1-2 NA
TGTGCCACCAGTCGGGGACTAGCGGGGTGGACAGATACGCAGTATTTT CATSRGLAGWTDTQYF TRBV15 NA TRBJ2-3 TRBD2
TGCGCCAGCAGCTTCACTAGCGGGGGGGCTGGTTATACAGATACGCAGTATTTT CASSFTSGGAGYTDTQYF TRBV5-1 NA TRBJ2-3 TRBD2
TGTGCCAGCAGCTTAGATAGGCGGGGGGCCTACAATGAGCAGTTCTTC CASSLDRRGAYNEQFF TRBV11-2 NA TRBJ2-1 TRBD2
TGCGCCAGCAGCGTGATAGGGGGGGGGAATGAGCAGTTCTTC CASSVIGGGNEQFF TRBV4-1 NA TRBJ2-1 NA
TGTGCCAGCAGTGAAGCCCCCGGTCAAAAACTGTTTTTT CASSEAPGQKLFF TRBV6-1 NA TRBJ1-4 NA
TGTGCCAGCAGCCCTACAGGGGTAGCCACTGAAGCTTTCTTT CASSPTGVATEAFF TRBV5-6 NA TRBJ1-1 TRBD1
TGTGCCAGCAGTACACGGACAGGGACACAGTATTTT CASSTRTGTQYF TRBV6-5 once TRBJ2-3 TRBD1
TGTGCCACCAGCGGGGGGGTTGGTACTAGGAGCGATGGCTACACCTTC CATSGGVGTRSDGYTF TRBV15 NA TRBJ1-2 NA
TGTGCCAGCAGCTTGAATAGCGGACACACAGATACGCAGTATTTT CASSLNSGHTDTQYF TRBV5-4 NA TRBJ2-3 NA
TGTGCCAGCAGTTTACGCGGGTTCCACGAGCAGTACTTC CASSLRGFHEQYF TRBV27 NA TRBJ2-7 NA
TGTGCCAGCAGCCAAGGCGCGAACACTGAAGCTTTCTTT CASSQGANTEAFF TRBV3-1/TRBV3-2 NA TRBJ1-1 NA
TGTGCCTGGAGTGTATCCGGACAGGGGTGGTATGGCTACACCTTC CAWSVSGQGWYGYTF TRBV30 NA TRBJ1-2 TRBD1
TGTGCCACCAGTGACCTGAATGGGGGGTATGAGCAGTTCTTC CATSDLNGGYEQFF TRBV24-1 NA TRBJ2-1 NA
TGTGCCAGTAGTATAGACCCTACGTGGCCCCAGCATTTT CASSIDPTWPQHF TRBV19 NA TRBJ1-5 NA
TGTGCCACCAGTGATCCAGGGACAGGTAGCAATCAGCCCCAGCATTTT CATSDPGTGSNQPQHF TRBV24-1 NA TRBJ1-5 TRBD1
TGTGCCAGCAGCCCACTCCAAAATGAAAAACTGTTTTTT CASSPLQNEKLFF TRBV7-9 NA TRBJ1-4 NA
TGTGCCACCAGTGATACTCCCAATCAGCCCCAGCATTTT CATSDTPNQPQHF TRBV24-1 NA TRBJ1-5 NA
TGTGCCAGCAGCGTCGGGTTTAGCGATGAGCAGTTCTTC CASSVGFSDEQFF TRBV9 few TRBJ2-1 NA
TGCGCCAGCAAGGACAGAGTAAACACCGGGGAGCTGTTTTTT CASKDRVNTGELFF TRBV10-2 NA TRBJ2-2 NA
TGTGCCAGCAGCTTAGTCCCCTCTAATTCACCCCTCCACTTT CASSLVPSNSPLHF TRBV7-2 once TRBJ1-6 NA
TGTGCCAGCAGCTTGGGGAGACAGGGGGATGGCTACACCTTC CASSLGRQGDGYTF TRBV5-4 NA TRBJ1-2 TRBD1
TGTGCCACCAGCAGAGCTGTCCGAGATACGCAGTATTTT CATSRAVRDTQYF TRBV15 NA TRBJ2-3 NA
TGCGCCAGCAGCTCATACCACCCCACAGGGGTCTTAGGATCCGGGGAGCTGTTTTTT CASSSYHPTGVLGSGELFF TRBV5-1 NA TRBJ2-2 TRBD1
TGTGCCAGCAGCTTGAGAGGGGGAGTGAACACTGAAGCTTTCTTT CASSLRGGVNTEAFF TRBV5-4 NA TRBJ1-1 NA
TGTGCCAGCAGTTTAGGCGGAGAGCAGTACTTC CASSLGGEQYF TRBV12-3/TRBV12-4 once TRBJ2-7 NA
TGTGCCTGCTACTCCTCTCACAGCTATGGCTACACCTTC CACYSSHSYGYTF TRBV30 NA TRBJ1-2 NA
TGTGCCAGCAGTTTACTCAATACAGGAAACTATGGCTACACCTTC CASSLLNTGNYGYTF TRBV6-2/TRBV6-3 NA TRBJ1-2 NA
TGCGCCAGCAGCCAAGTCCTGGTTAGTGGCTACACCTTC CASSQVLVSGYTF TRBV4-1 NA TRBJ1-2 NA
TGTGCCAGTAGGCAACAGGGGGCTCGTCCGGGCCCGCTTGGATACACCTTC CASRQQGARPGPLGYTF TRBV19 NA TRBJ1-2 TRBD1
TGCGCCAGCAGCTTGGCAGACTCCTATGGCTACACCTTC CASSLADSYGYTF TRBV5-1 NA TRBJ1-2 NA
TGTGCCAGCAGCCAAGATACGGACACCTCTGGAAACACCATATATTTT CASSQDTDTSGNTIYF TRBV4-2 NA TRBJ1-3 NA
TGTGCCAGCAGCCAAGACAACAGGGGCTTTGGCTACACCTTC CASSQDNRGFGYTF TRBV3-1/TRBV3-2 NA TRBJ1-2 TRBD1
TGCAGCGTTATTGGAGGGTCGGCCTACGAGCAGTACTTC CSVIGGSAYEQYF TRBV29-1 NA TRBJ2-7 NA
TGTGCCAGCAGTGAAGCAGTAACGGGGGGCGGTCAGCCCCAGCATTTT CASSEAVTGGGQPQHF TRBV6-1 NA TRBJ1-5 NA
TGCGCCAGCAGTCCGGGGGGCCGGACTGAAGCTTTCTTT CASSPGGRTEAFF TRBV10-2 NA TRBJ1-1 NA
TGTGCCAGCAGCGTAGGGCGGACAGGGATTTTAGATGAGCAGTTCTTC CASSVGRTGILDEQFF TRBV9 NA TRBJ2-1 TRBD1
TGCGCCAGCAGCTTGGAGACACTCTCTGGGGCCAACGTCCTGACTTTC CASSLETLSGANVLTF TRBV5-1 NA TRBJ2-6 NA
TGTGCCACCAGCAGAGCTAGCGGGGGCCCCAGCTCCTACAATGAGCAGTTCTTC CATSRASGGPSSYNEQFF TRBV15 NA TRBJ2-1 TRBD2
TGTGCCAGCAGCGTGGGAGTACGGGGCACTGAAGCTTTCTTT CASSVGVRGTEAFF TRBV5-8 NA TRBJ1-1 NA
TGCGCCAGCAGCTCGACAGGGCGCACTGAAGCTTTCTTT CASSSTGRTEAFF TRBV5-1 NA TRBJ1-1 TRBD1
TGCGCCAGCAGTCATACAGGAATAGAACCCCAGCATTTT CASSHTGIEPQHF TRBV5-1 NA TRBJ1-5 NA
TGTGCCAGCAGCACGCGTTCTCTCAGGGTCAGCAATCAGCCCCAGCATTTT CASSTRSLRVSNQPQHF TRBV5-6 NA TRBJ1-5 NA
TGTGCCAGTAAAGCTAGACAGGGGAACACCGGGGAGCTGTTTTTT CASKARQGNTGELFF TRBV19 NA TRBJ2-2 TRBD1
TGTGCCACCAGCAGAGCTATCGGGACTCACAAAAACATTCAGTACTTC CATSRAIGTHKNIQYF TRBV15 NA TRBJ2-4 NA
TGTGCCAGCAGTGAGGGGAGCACCGGGGAGCTGTTTTTT CASSEGSTGELFF TRBV2 few TRBJ2-2 NA
TGCAGCGTTGGCTCTAGGACAGGGAGCACAGATACGCAGTATTTT CSVGSRTGSTDTQYF TRBV29-1 NA TRBJ2-3 TRBD1
TGTGCCAGCAGCTATTCCCGAGGTACCGGGGAGCTGTTTTTT CASSYSRGTGELFF TRBV27 medium-sized TRBJ2-2 NA
TGTGCCAGCAGCGGGAGCCGGGCCAACTCACCCCTCCACTTT CASSGSRANSPLHF TRBV5-6 NA TRBJ1-6 NA
TGTGCCAGCAGCTCATCAGGGTCCAATAATTCACCCCTCCACTTT CASSSSGSNNSPLHF TRBV7-9 NA TRBJ1-6 NA
TGTGCCAGCAGTCAGCCGGGACAGGGGCGCAATGAGCAGTTCTTC CASSQPGQGRNEQFF TRBV28 once TRBJ2-1 TRBD1